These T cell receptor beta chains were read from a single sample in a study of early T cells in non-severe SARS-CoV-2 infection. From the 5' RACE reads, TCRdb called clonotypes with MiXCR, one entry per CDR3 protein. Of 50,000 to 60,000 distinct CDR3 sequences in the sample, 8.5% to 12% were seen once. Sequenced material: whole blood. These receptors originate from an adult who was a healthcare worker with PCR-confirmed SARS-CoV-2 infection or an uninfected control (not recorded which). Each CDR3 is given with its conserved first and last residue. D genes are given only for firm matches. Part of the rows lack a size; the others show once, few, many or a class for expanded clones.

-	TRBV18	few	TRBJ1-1	TGTGCCAGCTCACCACCGTCCGGGCGGAACACTGAAGCTTTCTTT	CASSPPSGRNTEAFF
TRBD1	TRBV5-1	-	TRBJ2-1	TGCGCCAGCAGCCTATCCGGGACAGGGGATAATGGGCAGTTCTTC	CASSLSGTGDNGQFF
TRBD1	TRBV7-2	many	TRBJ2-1	TGTGCCAGCAGCTTAGTTGGGACAGGGACGAACAATGAGCAGTTCTTC	CASSLVGTGTNNEQFF
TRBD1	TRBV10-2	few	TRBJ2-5	TGCGCCAGCAGGGACAGGGGGCAAGGGGAGACCCAGTACTTC	CASRDRGQGETQYF
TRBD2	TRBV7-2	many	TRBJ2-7	TGTGCCAGCAGCTTACAACCCCCAGGCGGGGGCTACGAGCAGTACTTC	CASSLQPPGGGYEQYF
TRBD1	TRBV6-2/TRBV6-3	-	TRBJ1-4	TGTGCCAGCAGTCCGTGGACAGGGGAAGAAAAACTGTTTTTT	CASSPWTGEEKLFF
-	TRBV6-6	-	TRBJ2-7	TGTGCCAGCAGACAGGCGACCTACGAGCAGTACTTC	CASRQATYEQYF
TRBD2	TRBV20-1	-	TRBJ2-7	TGCAGTGCTAGACTAGCGGGAGGGCCCTACGAGCAGTACTTC	CSARLAGGPYEQYF
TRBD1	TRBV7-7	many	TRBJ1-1	TGTGCCAGCAGCTTAGACAGGGGAGCTGAAGCTTTCTTT	CASSLDRGAEAFF
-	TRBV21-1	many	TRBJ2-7	TGTGCCAGCAGCAAAGAGGACAGGGGGCGAGAGCAGTACTTC	CASSKEDRGREQYF
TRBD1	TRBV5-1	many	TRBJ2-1	TGCGCCAGCAGCTCCCAACCTCCGGGACAGGGGGGTGATGAGCAGTTCTTC	CASSSQPPGQGGDEQFF
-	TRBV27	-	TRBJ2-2	TGTGCCAGCAGTCCCCAGGACGGGGAGCTGTTTTTT	CASSPQDGELFF
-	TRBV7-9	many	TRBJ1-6	TGTGCCAGCAGCTTAGGTGATTCACCCCTCCACTTT	CASSLGDSPLHF
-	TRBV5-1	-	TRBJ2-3	TGCGCCAGCAGCTTGGGGAGAGCAGCTAGCACAGATACGCAGTATTTT	CASSLGRAASTDTQYF
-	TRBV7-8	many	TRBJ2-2	TGTGCCAGCAGCTTGGGACGAGGCACCGGGGAGCTGTTTTTT	CASSLGRGTGELFF
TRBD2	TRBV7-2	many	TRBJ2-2	TGTGCCAGCAGCCTCACTAGCGGGAGTTACACCGGGGAGCTGTTTTTT	CASSLTSGSYTGELFF
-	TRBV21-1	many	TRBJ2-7	TGTGCCACCCGCCTGAGGGCACTAGCGAAGTACGAGCAGTACTTC	CATRLRALAKYEQYF
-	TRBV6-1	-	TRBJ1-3	TGTACCAGTCCCCAGGATGGGTCTGGAAACACCATATATTTT	CTSPQDGSGNTIYF
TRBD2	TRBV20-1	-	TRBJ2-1	TGCAGTGCTAGAGATCCAGCGGGACTTTACAATGAGCATTTCTTC	CSARDPAGLYNEHFF
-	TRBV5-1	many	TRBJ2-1	TGCGCCAGCAGCCGATCGACAGGTAGCTCCTACAATGAGCAGTTCTTC	CASSRSTGSSYNEQFF
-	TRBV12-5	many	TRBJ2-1	TGTGCTAGTGGTCTTCCTGAGCAGTTCTTC	CASGLPEQFF
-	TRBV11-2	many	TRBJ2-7	TGTGCCAGCAGCTTAATACTCGAGCAGTACTTC	CASSLILEQYF
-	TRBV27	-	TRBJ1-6	TGTGCCAGCAGTAAGACGAAGTCCTATAATTCACCCCTCCACTTT	CASSKTKSYNSPLHF
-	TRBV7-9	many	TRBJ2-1	TGTGCCAGCTGCCCCCCCCCTACGAAAAGCTCCTACAATGAGCAGTTCTTC	CASCPPPTKSSYNEQFF